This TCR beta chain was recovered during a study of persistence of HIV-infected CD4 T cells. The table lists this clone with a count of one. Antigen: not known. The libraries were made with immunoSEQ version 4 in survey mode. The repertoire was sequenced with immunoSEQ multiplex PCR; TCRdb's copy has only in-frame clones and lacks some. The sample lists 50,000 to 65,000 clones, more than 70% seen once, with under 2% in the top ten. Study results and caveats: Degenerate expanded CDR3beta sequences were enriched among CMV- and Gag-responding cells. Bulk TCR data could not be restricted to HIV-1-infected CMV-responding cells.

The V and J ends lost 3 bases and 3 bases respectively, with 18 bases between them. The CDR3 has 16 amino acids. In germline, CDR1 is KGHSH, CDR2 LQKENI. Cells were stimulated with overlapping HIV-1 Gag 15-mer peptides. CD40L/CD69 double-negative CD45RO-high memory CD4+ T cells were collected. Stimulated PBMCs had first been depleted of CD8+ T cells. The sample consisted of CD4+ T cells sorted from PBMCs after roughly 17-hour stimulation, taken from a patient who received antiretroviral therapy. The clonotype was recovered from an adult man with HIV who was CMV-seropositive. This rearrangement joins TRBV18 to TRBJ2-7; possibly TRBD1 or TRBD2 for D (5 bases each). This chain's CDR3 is CASSPPVGEVNYEQYF. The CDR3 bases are TGTGCCAGCTCACCTCCCGTGGGGGAAGTAAACTACGAGCAGTACTTC.